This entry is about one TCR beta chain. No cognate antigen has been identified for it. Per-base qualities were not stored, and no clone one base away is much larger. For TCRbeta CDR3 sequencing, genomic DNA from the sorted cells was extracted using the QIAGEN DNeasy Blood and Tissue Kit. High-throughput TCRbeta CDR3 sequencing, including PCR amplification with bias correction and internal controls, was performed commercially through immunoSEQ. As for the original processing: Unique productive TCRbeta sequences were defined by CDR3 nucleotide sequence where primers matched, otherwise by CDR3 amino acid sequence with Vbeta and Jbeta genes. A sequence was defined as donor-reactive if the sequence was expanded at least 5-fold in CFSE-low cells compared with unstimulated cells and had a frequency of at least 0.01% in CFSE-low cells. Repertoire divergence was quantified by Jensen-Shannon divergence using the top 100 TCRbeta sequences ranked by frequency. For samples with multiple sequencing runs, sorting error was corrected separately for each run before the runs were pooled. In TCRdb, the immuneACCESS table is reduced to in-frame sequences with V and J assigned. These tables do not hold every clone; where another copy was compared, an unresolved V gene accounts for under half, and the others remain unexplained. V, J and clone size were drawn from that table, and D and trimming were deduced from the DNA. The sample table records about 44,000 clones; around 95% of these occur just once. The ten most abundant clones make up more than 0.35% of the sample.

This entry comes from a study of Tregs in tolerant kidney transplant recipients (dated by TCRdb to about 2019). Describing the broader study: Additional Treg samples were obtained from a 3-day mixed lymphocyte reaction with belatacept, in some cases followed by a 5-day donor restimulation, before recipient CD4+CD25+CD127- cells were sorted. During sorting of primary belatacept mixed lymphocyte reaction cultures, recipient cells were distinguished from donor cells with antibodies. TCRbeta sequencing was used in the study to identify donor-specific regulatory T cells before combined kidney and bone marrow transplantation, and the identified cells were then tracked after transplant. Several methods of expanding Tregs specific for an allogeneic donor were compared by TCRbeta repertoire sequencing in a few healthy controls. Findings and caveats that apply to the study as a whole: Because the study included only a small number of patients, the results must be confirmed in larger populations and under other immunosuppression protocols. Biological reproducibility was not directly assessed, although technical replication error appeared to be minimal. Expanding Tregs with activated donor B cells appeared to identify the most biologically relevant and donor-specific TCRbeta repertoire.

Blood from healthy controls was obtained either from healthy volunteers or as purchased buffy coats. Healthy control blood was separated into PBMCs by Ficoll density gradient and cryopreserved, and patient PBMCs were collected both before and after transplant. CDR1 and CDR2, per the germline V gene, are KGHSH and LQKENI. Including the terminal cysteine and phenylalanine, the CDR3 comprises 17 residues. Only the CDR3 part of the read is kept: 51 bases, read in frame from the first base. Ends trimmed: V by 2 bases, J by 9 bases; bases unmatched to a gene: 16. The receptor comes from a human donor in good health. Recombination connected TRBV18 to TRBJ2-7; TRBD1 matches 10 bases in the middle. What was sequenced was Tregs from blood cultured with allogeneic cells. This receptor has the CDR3 CASSPRLVGGTGERQYF. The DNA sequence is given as TGTGCCAGCTCACCAAGGCTGGTGGGAGGGACAGGGGAGAGGCAGTACTTC.